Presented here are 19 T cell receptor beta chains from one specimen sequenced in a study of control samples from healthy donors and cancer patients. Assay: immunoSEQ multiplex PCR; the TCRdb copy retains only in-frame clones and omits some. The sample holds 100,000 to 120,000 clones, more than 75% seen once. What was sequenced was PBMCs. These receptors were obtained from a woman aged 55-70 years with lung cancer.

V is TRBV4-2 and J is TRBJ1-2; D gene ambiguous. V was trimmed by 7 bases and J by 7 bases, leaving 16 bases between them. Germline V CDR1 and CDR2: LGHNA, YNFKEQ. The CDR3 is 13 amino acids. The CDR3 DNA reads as TGTGCCAGCAAGGGCCGCACTTCTATTGGCTACACCTTC. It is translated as CASKGRTSIGYTF.

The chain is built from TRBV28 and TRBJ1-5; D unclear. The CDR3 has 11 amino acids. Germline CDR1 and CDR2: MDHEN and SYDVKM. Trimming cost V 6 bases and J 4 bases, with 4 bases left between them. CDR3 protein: CASSVNQPQHF. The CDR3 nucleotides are TGTGCCAGCAGCGTAAATCAGCCCCAGCATTTT.

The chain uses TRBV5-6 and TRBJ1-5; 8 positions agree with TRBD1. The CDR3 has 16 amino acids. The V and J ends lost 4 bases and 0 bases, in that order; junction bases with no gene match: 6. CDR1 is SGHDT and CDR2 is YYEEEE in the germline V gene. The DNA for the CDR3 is TGTGCCAGCAGCCCCTGGACAGGGAATAGCAATCAGCCCCAGCATTTT. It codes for CASSPWTGNSNQPQHF.

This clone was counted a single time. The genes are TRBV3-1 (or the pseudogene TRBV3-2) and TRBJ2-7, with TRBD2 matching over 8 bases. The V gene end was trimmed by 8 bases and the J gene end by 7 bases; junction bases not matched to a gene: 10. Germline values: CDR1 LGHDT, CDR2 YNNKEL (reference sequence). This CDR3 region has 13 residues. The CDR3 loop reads CASWGGGSEEQYF. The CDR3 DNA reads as TGTGCCAGCTGGGGCGGGGGGTCTGAAGAGCAGTACTTC.

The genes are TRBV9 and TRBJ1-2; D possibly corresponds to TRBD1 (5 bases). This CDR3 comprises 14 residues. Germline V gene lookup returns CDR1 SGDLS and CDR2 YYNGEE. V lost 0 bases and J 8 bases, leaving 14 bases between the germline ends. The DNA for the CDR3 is TGTGCCAGCAGCGTAGACCCAGGGCAGAGGGGCTACACCTTC. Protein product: CASSVDPGQRGYTF.

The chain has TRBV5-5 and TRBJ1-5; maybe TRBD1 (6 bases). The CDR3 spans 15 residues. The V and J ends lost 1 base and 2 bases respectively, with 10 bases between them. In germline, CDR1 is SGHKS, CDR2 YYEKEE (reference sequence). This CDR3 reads CASSLYRDGNQPQHF. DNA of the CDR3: TGTGCCAGCAGCTTGTACAGGGATGGCAATCAGCCCCAGCATTTT. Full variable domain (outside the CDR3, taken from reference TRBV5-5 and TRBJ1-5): DAGVTQSPTHLIKTRGQQVTLRCSPISGHKSVSWYQQVLGQGPQFIFQYYEKEERGRGNFPDRFSARQFPNYSSELNVNALLLGDSALYLCASSLYRDGNQPQHFGDGTRLSIL.

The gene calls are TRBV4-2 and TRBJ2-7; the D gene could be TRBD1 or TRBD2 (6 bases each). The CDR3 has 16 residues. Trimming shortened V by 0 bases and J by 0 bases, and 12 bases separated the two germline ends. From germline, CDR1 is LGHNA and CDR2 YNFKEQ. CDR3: CASSQDRGASSYEQYF. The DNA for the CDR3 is TGTGCCAGCAGCCAAGATAGGGGGGCTAGCTCCTACGAGCAGTACTTC.

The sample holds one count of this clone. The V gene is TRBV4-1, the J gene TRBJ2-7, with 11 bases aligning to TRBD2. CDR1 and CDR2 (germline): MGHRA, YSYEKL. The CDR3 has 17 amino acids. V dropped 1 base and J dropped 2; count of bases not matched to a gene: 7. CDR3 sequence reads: CASSQVASGRNTYEQYF. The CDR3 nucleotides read TGCGCCAGCAGCCAAGTGGCTAGCGGGAGGAACACCTACGAGCAGTACTTC.

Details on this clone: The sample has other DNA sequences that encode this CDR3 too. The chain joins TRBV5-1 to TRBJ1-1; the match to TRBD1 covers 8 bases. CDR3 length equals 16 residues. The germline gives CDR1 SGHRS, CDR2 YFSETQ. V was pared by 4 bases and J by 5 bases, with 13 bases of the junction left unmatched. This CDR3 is CASSLTGDAPMTEAFF. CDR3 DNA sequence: TGCGCCAGCAGCCTGACAGGGGACGCGCCCATGACTGAAGCTTTCTTT.

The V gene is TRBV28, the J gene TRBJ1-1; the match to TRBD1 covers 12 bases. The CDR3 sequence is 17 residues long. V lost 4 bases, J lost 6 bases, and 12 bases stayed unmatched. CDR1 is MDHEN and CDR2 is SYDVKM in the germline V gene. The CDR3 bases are TGTGCCAGCAGTTCATCCGGGACAGGGGGCCCGGGGTCTGAAGCTTTCTTT. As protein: CASSSSGTGGPGSEAFF.

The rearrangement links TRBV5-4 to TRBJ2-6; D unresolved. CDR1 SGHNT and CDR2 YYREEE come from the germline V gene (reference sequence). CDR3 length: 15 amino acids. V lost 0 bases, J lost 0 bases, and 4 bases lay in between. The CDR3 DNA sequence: TGTGCCAGCAGCTTGGGAGGCTCTGGGGCCAACGTCCTGACTTTC. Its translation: CASSLGGSGANVLTF.

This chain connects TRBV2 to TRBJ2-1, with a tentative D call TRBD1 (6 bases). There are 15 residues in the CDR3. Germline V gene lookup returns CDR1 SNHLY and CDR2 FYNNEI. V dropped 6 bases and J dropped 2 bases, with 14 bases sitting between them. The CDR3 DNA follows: TGTGCCAGCAGCTTGCTTCAGGGGCCCTACAATGAGCAGTTCTTC. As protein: CASSLLQGPYNEQFF.

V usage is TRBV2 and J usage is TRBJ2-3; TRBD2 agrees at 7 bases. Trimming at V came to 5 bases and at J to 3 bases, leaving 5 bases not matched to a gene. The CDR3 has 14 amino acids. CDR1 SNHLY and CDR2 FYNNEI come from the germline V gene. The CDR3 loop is CASSMGGDTDTQYF. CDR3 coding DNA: TGTGCCAGCAGTATGGGAGGGGATACAGATACGCAGTATTTT.

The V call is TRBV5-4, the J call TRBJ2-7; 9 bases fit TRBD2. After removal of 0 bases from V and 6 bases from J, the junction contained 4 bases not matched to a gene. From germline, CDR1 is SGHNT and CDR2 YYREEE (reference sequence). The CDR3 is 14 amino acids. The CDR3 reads CASSLGGLASEQYF. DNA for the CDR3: TGTGCCAGCAGCTTGGGGGGACTAGCCTCCGAGCAGTACTTC.

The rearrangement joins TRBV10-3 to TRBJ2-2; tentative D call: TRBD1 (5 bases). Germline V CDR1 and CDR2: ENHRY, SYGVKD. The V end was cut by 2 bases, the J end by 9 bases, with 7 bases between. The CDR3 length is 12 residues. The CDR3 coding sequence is TGTGCCATCAGTGAGGACAGCCGGGAGCTGTTTTTT. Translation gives CAISEDSRELFF.

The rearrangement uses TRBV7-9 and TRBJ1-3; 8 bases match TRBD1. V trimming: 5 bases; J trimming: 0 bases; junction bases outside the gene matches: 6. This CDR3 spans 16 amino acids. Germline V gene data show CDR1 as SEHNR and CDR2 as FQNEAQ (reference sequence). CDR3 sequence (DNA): TGTGCCAGCAGCCCTCAACAGGGGGGCTCTGGAAACACCATATATTTT. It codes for CASSPQQGGSGNTIYF.

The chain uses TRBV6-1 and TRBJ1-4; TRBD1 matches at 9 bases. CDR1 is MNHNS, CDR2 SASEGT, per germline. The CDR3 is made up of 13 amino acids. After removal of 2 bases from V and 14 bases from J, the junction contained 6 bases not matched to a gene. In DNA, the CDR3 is TGTGCCAGCAGTGAATCGAAGGACAGGGGTCTGTTTTTT. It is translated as CASSESKDRGLFF.

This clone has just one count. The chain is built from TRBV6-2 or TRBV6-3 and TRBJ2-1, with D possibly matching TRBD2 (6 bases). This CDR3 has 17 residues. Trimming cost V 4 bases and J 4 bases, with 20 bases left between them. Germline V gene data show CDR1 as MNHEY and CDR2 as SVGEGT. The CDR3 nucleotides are TGTGCCAGCAGTTCACACCGGGACTGGGGTGGTTACAATGAGCAGTTCTTC. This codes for CASSSHRDWGGYNEQFF.

The CDR3 spells CASSQTVTDTQYF. CDR3 coding DNA: TGTGCCAGCAGTCAGACGGTCACAGATACGCAGTATTTT. V and J are TRBV25-1 and TRBJ2-3, with D hard to call. Trimming took 5 bases from V and 2 from J, leaving 8 bases between them. The CDR3 length is 13 residues. Germline V gene lookup returns CDR1 MGHDK and CDR2 SYGVNS.